This section outlines one T cell receptor beta chain sequence together with its context. The antigen is not known. V was trimmed by 1 base and J by 8 bases, leaving 8 bases between them. CDR3 size: 13 residues. The germline V gene has CDR1 SGHNT and CDR2 YENEEA. Measured with immunoSEQ multiplex PCR; TCRdb has only the in-frame clones, and not every one. The table includes 150,000 or so clones, 90% detected once. This specimen comes from a study of T cell responses to AZD1222 COVID-19 vaccine. Across the study: Second doses were pooled across both intervals (about 4 or about 12 weeks).

Broader study findings: Donors in the cohort were predominantly white British and more often female, and clonal diversity was possibly underestimated.

The origin of this receptor is an adult in good health. This chain connects TRBV11-3 to TRBJ1-4; unclear D gene. This specimen was peripheral blood, taken on day 0 of AZD1222 vaccination. The CDR3 sequence: CASSLGREEKLFF. CDR3 in DNA: TGTGCCAGCAGCTTAGGTCGGGAGGAAAAACTGTTTTTT. The full variable domain, its missing parts supplied by reference TRBV11-3 and TRBJ1-4, is EAGVVQSPRYKIIEKKQPVAFWCNPISGHNTLYWYLQNLGQGPELLIRYENEEAVDDSQLPKDRFSAERLKGVDSTLKIQPAELGDSAVYLCASSLGREEKLFFGSGTQLSVL.